This paragraph covers one T cell receptor (beta chain) sequence. This sample is drawn from a study of blood T cell repertoires in COVID-19. Across the study: Samples of COVID-19 (acute and convalescent) were obtained from the United States, Italy and Spain.

Deletions cut 5 bases from V and 6 bases from J, with 11 bases between. Germline CDR1 and CDR2: SGHAT and FQNNGV. The CDR3 is 13 residues long. Assay used: immunoSEQ multiplex PCR; TCRdb lists only in-frame clones, some missing. The sample contains roughly 110,000 clones, about 80% of which appear only once. The TCR sequence derives from a woman in her sixties with acute or convalescent COVID-19. The chain links TRBV11-2 to TRBJ1-5; D is unresolved. The sample taken for sequencing was peripheral blood. CDR3 in amino acids: CASSRERGQPQHF. CDR3 DNA sequence: TGTGCCAGCAGCCGAGAGAGAGGTCAGCCCCAGCATTTT.